This T cell receptor (beta chain) was identified during a study of CD8 T cells in ankylosing spondylitis. Overall study results and limits: The clones that were linked to disease were reported to be significantly enriched in matched synovial fluid samples from ankylosing spondylitis patients. Typical of ankylosing spondylitis blood, it appeared, was a TCR beta motif of fewer than 10 highly homologous variants. CD8+ disease-linked clones were present at relatively low frequencies in blood.

As to this clonotype: What it recognizes is unknown.

From the 5' RACE reads, TCRdb called clonotypes with MiXCR, one entry per CDR3 protein. This table holds 650,000 to 800,000 distinct CDR3 sequences, around 17% found once. The CDR3 totals 15 residues. V dropped 1 base and J dropped 5; count of bases not matched to a gene: 5. Germline loops: CDR1 KGHSH, CDR2 LQKENI. The V call is TRBV18, the J call TRBJ2-7; 10 positions agree with TRBD1. Sequenced sample: blood, either unsorted or a sorted T cell fraction (not recorded which). This TCR was recovered from a male donor with ankylosing spondylitis. The CDR3 DNA reads TGTGCCAGCTCACCACTGGGACAGGGGTTCAACGAGCAGTACTTC. This codes for CASSPLGQGFNEQYF. Combining the CDR3 with reference TRBV18 and TRBJ2-7 gives the whole variable domain NAGVMQNPRHLVRRRGQEARLRCSPMKGHSHVYWYRQLPEEGLKFMVYLQKENIIDESGMPKERFSAEFPKEGPSILRIQQVVRGDSAAYFCASSPLGQGFNEQYFGPGTRLTVT.